The present TCR beta chain was sequenced within a study of control samples from healthy donors and cancer patients. Germline V lookup: CDR1 LNHDA, CDR2 SQIVND (reference sequence). CDR3 size: 13 residues. V lost 5 bases, J lost 5 bases, and 11 bases lay in between. The table came from immunoSEQ multiplex PCR; TCRdb's copy has only in-frame clones and leaves some out. The table lists 100,000 to 150,000 clones, approximately 92% of them singletons. The chain recombines TRBV19 with TRBJ2-3; TRBD2 might be the D (6 bases). This receptor was identified in a man older than 75 with head and neck cancer. Sequencing was carried out using PBMCs. In DNA form, the CDR3 reads TGTGCCAGTAGTCGGCGGGAAATAGATACGCAGTATTTT. This encodes CASSRREIDTQYF.